These 23 T cell receptor beta chains were all obtained from the same sample, sequenced in a study of blood T cells in healthy people across ages. A second PCR of roughly 7 to 11 cycles used a sample-barcoded 5' primer and a J-beta primer mix. Each CDR3 protein is one row after TCRdb ran MiXCR on the 5' RACE reads. The repertoire has approximately 810,000 distinct CDR3 sequences, around 34% of them found once; the top ten carry roughly 13%. Source material: blood. The receptors were gathered from a man younger than 35 in good health.

The chain joins TRBV12-3 or TRBV12-4 to TRBJ2-1, with 8 bases lining up with TRBD2. This CDR3 region has 17 residues. Trimming cost V 8 bases and J 6 bases; bases outside gene matches: 18. The CDR3 DNA sequence: TGTGCCAGCGTCCGCGGAGCGGGGGACCGAACTACCAATGAGCAGTTCTTC. Protein sequence: CASVRGAGDRTTNEQFF.

This clonotype showed up just a few times. The chain uses TRBV9 and TRBJ1-1, with D unresolved. Germline V CDR1 and CDR2: SGDLS, YYNGEE. Deletions cut 5 bases from V and 3 bases from J, with 11 bases between. The CDR3 sequence is 13 residues long. The CDR3 protein is CASSSGLYTEAFF. CDR3 coding DNA: TGTGCCAGCAGTAGCGGACTATACACTGAAGCTTTCTTT.

This clonotype was seen only a few times. The chain is built from TRBV20-1 and TRBJ1-1, with D perhaps matching TRBD1 (6 bases). With 1 base removed from V and 3 bases from J, the gap between germline ends came to 12 bases. Per the germline V gene, CDR1 is DFQATT and CDR2 is SNEGSKA (reference sequence). The CDR3 length is 14 residues. The CDR3 DNA sequence: TGCAGTGCTAGAGGGGGGCTCGTGTACACTGAAGCTTTCTTT. It translates to CSARGGLVYTEAFF.

This clonotype came up a few times. The rearrangement uses TRBV4-1 and TRBJ2-7, with D uncertain. V lost 0 bases to trimming and J lost 3 bases, with 12 bases between them. This CDR3 contains 15 residues. The germline V gene has CDR1 MGHRA and CDR2 YSYEKL. The chain's CDR3 is CASSQEIGANYEQYF. Written as DNA, the CDR3 is TGCGCCAGCAGCCAAGAAATAGGAGCCAACTACGAGCAGTACTTC.

The chain carries TRBV20-1 and TRBJ2-5; 7 nucleotides line up with TRBD1. The CDR3 sequence is 13 residues long. V gave up 4 bases and J gave up 1 base; unmatched junction bases: 3. The V gene's germline CDR1 is DFQATT and CDR2 SNEGSKA (reference sequence). The CDR3 spells CSANPGGQETQYF. CDR3 DNA: TGCAGTGCTAACCCAGGGGGCCAAGAGACCCAGTACTTC.

This clonotype was seen a few times. The rearrangement joins TRBV7-9 to TRBJ1-2, with D tentatively TRBD1 (5 bases). The CDR3 sequence is 14 residues long. V was pared by 5 bases and J by 8 bases, with 18 bases between. CDR1 and CDR2 from the germline V gene are SEHNR and FQNEAQ (reference sequence). CDR3 region: CASSTLIEPGGYTF. In DNA form, the CDR3 reads TGTGCCAGCAGCACCTTGATAGAACCAGGGGGCTACACCTTC.

This clonotype was found many times. This chain's CDR3 is CSARPLGRENNEQFF. CDR3 sequence (DNA): TGCAGTGCTCGGCCACTAGGGCGAGAGAACAATGAGCAGTTCTTC. This chain uses TRBV20-1 with TRBJ2-1; D possibly corresponds to TRBD2 (5 bases). The CDR3 runs 15 residues. Trimming removed 5 bases at V and 5 bases at J, with 19 bases between. Germline assignment: CDR1 DFQATT and CDR2 SNEGSKA (reference sequence).

CDR3 sequence: CASGPGQGLYEQYF. The CDR3 bases are TGTGCCAGCGGCCCGGGACAGGGCTTATACGAGCAGTACTTC. This chain links TRBV27 with TRBJ2-5; 9 bases map to TRBD1. The DNA end favors TRBJ2-7, so the J call may be wrong. Germline V gives CDR1 MNHEY, CDR2 SMNVEV (reference sequence). The CDR3 totals 14 residues.

The V gene is TRBV12-3 or TRBV12-4, the J gene TRBJ1-5; D not certain. The CDR3 contains 14 residues. With 6 bases removed from V and 3 bases from J, the gap between germline ends came to 12 bases. Written as DNA, the CDR3 is TGTGCCAGCAGCTCACGACGGCCCAATCAGCCCCAGCATTTT. As protein: CASSSRRPNQPQHF.

In this sample, this clonotype turned up a few times. Compared with germline, one end of the junction differs, possibly owing to a read error. This sequence joins TRBV7-7 and TRBJ2-1; 10 bases are shared with TRBD2. This CDR3 is 18 amino acids long. Germline V lookup: CDR1 SSHAT, CDR2 FNYEAQ (reference sequence). The DNA of the CDR3 is TGTGCTAGCAGCTTAAGGCTAGCGGGGGCCTCCGGCTACAATGAGCAGTTCTTC. This encodes CASSLRLAGASGYNEQFF.

This clonotype has at least ten counts. The J gene is TRBJ1-2, the V gene TRBV29-1; unclear D gene. This CDR3 has 11 amino acids. V lost 4 bases and J 4 bases, leaving 7 bases between the germline ends. Germline V gives CDR1 SQVTM, CDR2 ANQGSEA. This CDR3 reads CSVVGVYGYTF. The CDR3 DNA sequence: TGCAGCGTTGTTGGCGTCTATGGCTACACCTTC.

This clonotype was recorded many times. The chain is built from TRBV6-6 and TRBJ1-1, with D unclear. Trimming stripped 6 bases from V and 3 bases from J, with 5 bases between. Per the germline V gene, CDR1 is MNHNY and CDR2 is SVGAGI (reference sequence). CDR3 size: 11 residues. Written as DNA, the CDR3 is TGTGCCAGCAGCTCCGACACTGAAGCTTTCTTT. It yields the protein CASSSDTEAFF.

There are many counts of this clonotype. DNA of the CDR3: TGCGCCAGCAGCCCACAAGACAGGGCTCGGGATACGCAGTATTTT. It specifies CASSPQDRARDTQYF. This rearrangement joins TRBV4-1 to TRBJ2-3; 7 bases line up with TRBD1. The V and J ends lost 4 bases and 6 bases, in that order; junction bases with no gene match: 10. CDR3 length: 15 residues. From germline, CDR1 is MGHRA and CDR2 YSYEKL.

This clonotype was seen ten or more times. DNA of the CDR3: TGTGCCAGCAGTTCAACAGGGGGCTACGAGCAGTACTTC. Translating it yields CASSSTGGYEQYF. V and J are TRBV12-3 or TRBV12-4 and TRBJ2-7; TRBD1 matches 8 bases. The junction had 2 bases not matched to a gene; V was cut back by 4 bases and J by 3 bases. This CDR3 has 13 amino acids.

This rearrangement joins TRBV4-2 to TRBJ1-5; 7 nucleotides align to TRBD1. The CDR3 totals 15 residues. V trimming: 0 bases; J trimming: 3 bases; junction bases outside the gene matches: 2. CDR1 is LGHNA, CDR2 YNFKEQ, per germline. This CDR3 reads CASSQEGTVNQPQHF. CDR3 DNA sequence: TGTGCCAGCAGCCAAGAGGGGACAGTCAATCAGCCCCAGCATTTT.

This clonotype occurred a few times. V and J are TRBV7-2 and TRBJ2-7, with D possibly TRBD1 on 6 matching bases. Germline CDR1 and CDR2: SGHTA and FQGNSA. The CDR3 is 14 amino acids. V was clipped by 3 bases and J by 6 bases, with 15 bases between them. In nucleotides, the CDR3 is TGTGCCAGCAGCTTCCAGGGGATTACTACCGAGCAGTACTTC. It codes for CASSFQGITTEQYF.

The chain joins TRBV25-1 to TRBJ1-2, with D possibly matching TRBD1 (5 bases). V lost 4 bases and J 1 base, leaving 16 bases between the germline ends. The CDR3 is 16 residues long. Germline values: CDR1 MGHDK, CDR2 SYGVNS. CDR3 amino acids: CASSALVQASNYGYTF. The DNA of the CDR3 is TGTGCCAGCAGTGCCTTAGTACAGGCTAGTAACTATGGCTACACCTTC.

The J gene is TRBJ2-5, the V gene TRBV28, with a tentative D call TRBD2 (5 bases). The germline gives CDR1 MDHEN, CDR2 SYDVKM. This CDR3 comprises 14 residues. The V and J ends lost 5 bases and 11 bases respectively, with 21 bases between them. Written as DNA, the CDR3 is TGTGCCAGCAGTACCCAACTAGGGATCTACGAACAGTACTTC. This translates into CASSTQLGIYEQYF.

This clonotype was counted only a few times. The J gene is TRBJ2-4, the V gene TRBV18, with 7 bases aligning to TRBD1. The J call may be in error: the DNA end matches TRBJ2-7 better. From germline, CDR1 is KGHSH and CDR2 LQKENI. CDR3 length equals 14 residues. CDR3 DNA: TGTGCCAGCTCACCGACGACAGGGCCGTTCGAGCAGTACTTC. Amino acids: CASSPTTGPFEQYF.

V usage is TRBV12-3 or TRBV12-4 and J usage is TRBJ2-5; 8 bases are shared with TRBD1. The J call may be mistaken, given a closer DNA end match to TRBJ2-7. The CDR3 extends over 15 amino acids. Here the CDR3 reads CASSLQGQGRHEQYF. CDR3 bases: TGTGCCAGCAGCCTCCAAGGACAGGGAAGGCACGAGCAGTACTTC.

This clonotype was found once. The V call is TRBV27, the J call TRBJ2-3; the D gene is possibly TRBD2 (7 bases). This CDR3 region has 14 residues. From germline, CDR1 is MNHEY and CDR2 SMNVEV (reference sequence). Trimming stripped 7 bases from V and 4 bases from J, with 15 bases between. The CDR3 loop is CASKVRGGADTQYF. The CDR3 nucleotides read TGTGCCAGCAAGGTGAGGGGGGGCGCAGATACGCAGTATTTT.

J is TRBJ1-1 and V is TRBV20-1; D not resolved. The CDR3 is made up of 13 amino acids. Germline V lookup: CDR1 DFQATT, CDR2 SNEGSKA (reference sequence). CDR3 amino acids: CSLRASHQAEAFF. CDR3 DNA: TGCAGCCTCCGAGCGTCCCACCAGGCTGAAGCTTTCTTT.

This clonotype showed up many times. This chain links TRBV7-2 with TRBJ1-2; 7 bases map to TRBD1. Germline loops: CDR1 SGHTA, CDR2 FQGNSA. The V and J ends lost 5 bases and 4 bases, in that order; junction bases with no gene match: 1. The CDR3 spans 12 residues. This chain's CDR3 is CASSDRVYGYTF. CDR3 DNA sequence: TGTGCCAGCAGCGACAGGGTCTATGGCTACACCTTC.